The source of this T cell receptor (beta chain) is a study of blood T cells in healthy people across ages. Study-wide context: T cells yielded about one barcoded beta molecule per two cells through template switching. Findings and caveats of the study: Roughly linear declines in TCR beta diversity per million T cells occurred with age. There were more naive CD4+ cells and higher diversity in long-lived donors than in aged donors.

The draw of peripheral blood yielded ten milliliters from each donor. A sample-barcoded 5' primer and a J-beta primer mix were used in a second PCR of about 6 to 12 cycles. TCRdb re-analysed the 5' RACE reads in MiXCR, keeping a single row per CDR3 protein. The profile shows some 700,000 distinct CDR3 sequences, roughly 43% of them singletons. As concerns this clonotype: Its antigen remains unidentified.

The ends were cut back, 1 base at V and 2 bases at J, with 12 bases in the middle. This CDR3 region has 16 residues. Germline CDR1 reads SEHNR; CDR2 reads FQNEAQ (reference sequence). The J gene is TRBJ2-4, the V gene TRBV7-9; D is perhaps TRBD2 (6 bases). The sequence was collected from a woman aged 60-75 years in good health. Sequenced: blood. The CDR3 DNA follows: TGTGCCAGCAGCTTAGGTAGGAGGGAGCCCAAAAACATTCAGTACTTC. This translates into CASSLGRREPKNIQYF.